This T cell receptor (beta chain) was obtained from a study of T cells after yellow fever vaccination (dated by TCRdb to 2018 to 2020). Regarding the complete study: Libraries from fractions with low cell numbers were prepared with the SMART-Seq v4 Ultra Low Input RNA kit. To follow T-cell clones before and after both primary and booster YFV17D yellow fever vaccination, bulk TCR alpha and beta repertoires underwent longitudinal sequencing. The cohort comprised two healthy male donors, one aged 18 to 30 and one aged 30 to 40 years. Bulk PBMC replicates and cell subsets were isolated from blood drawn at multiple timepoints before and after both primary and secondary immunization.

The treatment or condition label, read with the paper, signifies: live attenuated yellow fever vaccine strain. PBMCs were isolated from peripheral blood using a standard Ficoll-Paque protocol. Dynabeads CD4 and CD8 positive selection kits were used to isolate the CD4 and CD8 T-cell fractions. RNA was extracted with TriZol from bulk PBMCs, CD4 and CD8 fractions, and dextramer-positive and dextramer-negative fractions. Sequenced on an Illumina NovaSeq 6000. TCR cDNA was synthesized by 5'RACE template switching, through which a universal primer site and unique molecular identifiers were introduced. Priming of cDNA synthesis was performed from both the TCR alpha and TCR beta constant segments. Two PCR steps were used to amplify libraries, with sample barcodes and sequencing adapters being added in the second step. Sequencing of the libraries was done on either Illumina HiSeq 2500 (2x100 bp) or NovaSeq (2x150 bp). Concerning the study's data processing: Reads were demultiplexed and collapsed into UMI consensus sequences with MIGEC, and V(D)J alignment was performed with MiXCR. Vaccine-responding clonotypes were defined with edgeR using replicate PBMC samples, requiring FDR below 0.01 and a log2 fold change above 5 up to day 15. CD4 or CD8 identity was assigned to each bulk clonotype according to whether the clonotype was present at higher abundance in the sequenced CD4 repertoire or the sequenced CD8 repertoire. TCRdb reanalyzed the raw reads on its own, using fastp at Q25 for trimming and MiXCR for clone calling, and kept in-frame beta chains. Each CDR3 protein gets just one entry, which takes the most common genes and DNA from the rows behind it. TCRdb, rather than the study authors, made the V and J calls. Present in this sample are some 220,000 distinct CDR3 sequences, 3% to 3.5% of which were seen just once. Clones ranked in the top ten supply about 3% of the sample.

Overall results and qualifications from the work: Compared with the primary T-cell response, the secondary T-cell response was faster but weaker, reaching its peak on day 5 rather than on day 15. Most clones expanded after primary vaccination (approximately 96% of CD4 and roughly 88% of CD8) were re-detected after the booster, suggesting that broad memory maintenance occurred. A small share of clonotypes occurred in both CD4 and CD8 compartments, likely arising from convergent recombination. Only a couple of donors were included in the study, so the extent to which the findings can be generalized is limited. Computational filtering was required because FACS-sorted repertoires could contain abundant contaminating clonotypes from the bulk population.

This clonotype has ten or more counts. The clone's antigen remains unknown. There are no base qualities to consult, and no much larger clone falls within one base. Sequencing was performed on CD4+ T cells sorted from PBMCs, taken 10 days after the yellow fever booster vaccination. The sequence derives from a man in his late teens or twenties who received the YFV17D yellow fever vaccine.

This receptor has the CDR3 CASSQAQGLNTEAFF. The DNA is as follows: TGCGCCAGCAGCCAAGCTCAGGGGCTGAACACTGAAGCTTTCTTT. The receptor chain draws on TRBV4-3 and TRBJ1-1; the D region possibly corresponds to TRBD1 (6 bases align). Between the V and J ends, shortened by 1 base and 0 bases respectively, the junction contains 9 bases. Via the germline V gene, CDR1 is LGHNA and CDR2 YSLEER. The CDR3 starts with the cysteine, ends with the phenylalanine, and has 15 residues. Only CDR3 DNA is held: 45 bases, read in frame from base 1.